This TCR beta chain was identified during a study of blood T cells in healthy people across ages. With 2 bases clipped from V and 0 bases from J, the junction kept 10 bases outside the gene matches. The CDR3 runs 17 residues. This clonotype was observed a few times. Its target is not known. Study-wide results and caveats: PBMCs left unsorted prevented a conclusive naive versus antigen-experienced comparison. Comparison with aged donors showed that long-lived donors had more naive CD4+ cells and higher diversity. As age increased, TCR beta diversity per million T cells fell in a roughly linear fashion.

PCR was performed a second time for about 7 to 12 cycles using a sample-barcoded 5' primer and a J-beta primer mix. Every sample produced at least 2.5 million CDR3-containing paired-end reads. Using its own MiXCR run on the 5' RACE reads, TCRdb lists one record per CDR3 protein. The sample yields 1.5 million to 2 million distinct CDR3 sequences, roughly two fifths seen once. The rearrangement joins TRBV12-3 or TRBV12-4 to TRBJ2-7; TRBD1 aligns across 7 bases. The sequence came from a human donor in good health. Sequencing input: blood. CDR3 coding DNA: TGTGCCAGCAGTTTAACTAGGTTGACAGGGCCCTCCTACGAGCAGTACTTC. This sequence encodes CASSLTRLTGPSYEQYF.